This record looks at one TCR beta chain sequence and its context. Its antigen remains undetermined. Base qualities are not at hand, and no much larger clone is one base apart. This record comes from a study of metastatic and nonmetastatic thyroid tumors (dated by TCRdb to about 2020). About the investigation overall: Repertoires were compared across peripheral blood and tumor or nodule tissue samples from malignant and benign thyroid patients.

CDR1 and CDR2, looked up from the germline V gene, are MNHNS and SASEGT. After removal of 7 bases from V and 2 bases from J, the junction retains 13 bases not matched to a gene. From its cysteine to its phenylalanine, the CDR3 spans 18 amino acids. Only the CDR3 portion is preserved as DNA: 54 bases, with reading frame beginning at the first base. Here is what the overall study found, with its caveats: In both blood and tumor samples, TCR beta diversity was reported to be significantly higher in malignant tumors than in benign nodules.

The library was made by PCR. TCRdb lists the instrument as Illumina HiSeq 4000. High-throughput sequencing was used to profile the CDR3 region of the TCR beta-chain in every patient. Regarding the original processing steps: Drawing on CDR3 differences between clinicopathological groups, the researchers built a classifier meant to tell apart patients with distant-metastatic papillary thyroid cancer. The Shannon index was used to assess repertoire diversity, and the Morisita-Horn index was used to assess tumor-blood repertoire similarity. In TCRdb, the public reads were trimmed at Q25 with fastp and aligned with MiXCR, with productive beta chains retained. The V and J calls come from TCRdb's annotation, not from the publication. The sample table records around 20,000 clones; approximately 30% of these occur just once. The top ten clonotypes cover 20% to 25% of the sample. Before undergoing thyroid surgery, none of the patients had been given any kind of treatment. Using T-cell receptor beta sequencing, the study looked back at clinical samples from patients collected from the early 2010s to the late 2010s.

This TCR was recovered from a female donor with papillary thyroid cancer or a benign thyroid nodule (not recorded which). Some clones in this sample may be carry-over from other donors' samples. Material: adjacent normal tissue. The sequence links TRBV6-1 to TRBJ2-3; 12 nucleotides in the junction match TRBD2. The base sequence is TGTGCCAGCATCCAGCCTTCAACTAGCGGGGGGCCCACAGATACGCAGTATTTT. Its translation reads: CASIQPSTSGGPTDTQYF.